Given below is one TCR beta chain in context. Method: immunoSEQ multiplex PCR; TCRdb's copy keeps in-frame clones and lacks some. The repertoire has over 1.4 million clones, approximately 97% of them found once; the top ten carry approximately 1.1%. The data are from a study of shared clonotypes between healthy human individuals. Trimming removed 5 bases from V and 4 bases from J, with 17 bases in between. CDR1 SGHVS and CDR2 FNYEAQ come from the germline V gene. CDR3 length equals 16 residues. All donors were Caucasian adults living in Nashville, Tennessee. The chain links TRBV7-6 to TRBJ2-2; D possibly corresponds to TRBD2 (5 bases). This receptor was taken from a man in his thirties or forties in good health. Sequencing used naive CD4+ T cells sorted from blood. Regarding subset: CD45RA+ positively selected. The CDR3 DNA reads TGTGCCAGCAGCCCGGCTGCATTACGGGGCACCGGGGAGCTGTTTTTT. Its protein product is CASSPAALRGTGELFF. The whole variable domain, remainder taken from reference TRBV7-6 and TRBJ2-2, is GAGVSQSPRYKVTKRGQDVALRCDPISGHVSLYWYRQALGQGPEFLTYFNYEAQQDKSGLPNDRFSAERPEGSISTLTIQRTEQRDSAMYRCASSPAALRGTGELFFGEGSRLTVL.